The 26 T cell receptor beta chains reported below all come from one sample, sequenced in a study of T-cell reconstitution after alpha-beta-depleted transplantation in children. This sample's TCRbeta library carried unique molecular identifier barcodes. TCRdb re-analysed the PCR reads in MiXCR, keeping a single row per CDR3 protein. Of 300,000 or so distinct CDR3 sequences listed, over 20% were seen once; the top ten hold 11%. The source was PBMCs, mostly from graft donor cells, collected 180 days after TCRalphabeta/CD19-depleted stem cell transplant. Every receptor here comes from a male patient under 18 who had a stem cell transplant for acute lymphoblastic leukemia, so the T cells may come from the graft donor.

This clonotype has only a few counts. J is TRBJ2-5 and V is TRBV7-9; D may match TRBD1 or TRBD2 (5 bases each). The CDR3 is 17 amino acids. Germline CDR1 reads SEHNR; CDR2 reads FQNEAQ (reference sequence). Trimming cost V 3 bases and J 5 bases, with 22 bases left between them. CDR3 DNA: TGTGCCAGCAGCTTGACACCGGGACGCCTCCTCATGGAGACCCAGTACTTC. It encodes CASSLTPGRLLMETQYF.

This clonotype appeared a few times. The chain employs TRBV4-1 and TRBJ2-7; unclear D gene. V was clipped by 2 bases and J by 1 base, with 15 bases between them. Germline V lookup: CDR1 MGHRA, CDR2 YSYEKL. The CDR3 consists of 16 residues. CDR3 in DNA: TGCGCCAGCAGCCAACCCTCCACAACAGATTCCTACGAGCAGTACTTC. This gives the protein CASSQPSTTDSYEQYF.

V and J are TRBV2 and TRBJ2-1; the D gene is possibly TRBD2 (6 bases). The V gene lost 5 bases and the J gene lost 0 bases, with 17 bases spanning the gap. This CDR3 has 17 residues. Germline V lookup: CDR1 SNHLY, CDR2 FYNNEI. In nucleotides, the CDR3 is TGTGCCAGCAGTCGTCGTCTAGCGTACAGCTCCTACAATGAGCAGTTCTTC. Translation: CASSRRLAYSSYNEQFF. The entire variable domain, with the rest obtained from reference TRBV2 and TRBJ2-1, is as follows: EPEVTQTPSHQVTQMGQEVILRCVPISNHLYFYWYRQILGQKVEFLVSFYNNEISEKSEIFDDQFSVERPDGSNFTLKIRSTKLEDSAMYFCASSRRLAYSSYNEQFFGPGTRLTVL.

In this sample, this clonotype turned up many times. V usage is TRBV5-1 and J usage is TRBJ2-1; the match to TRBD2 covers 13 bases. This CDR3 contains 15 residues. Germline assignment: CDR1 SGHRS and CDR2 YFSETQ. Germline trimming cut 4 bases from V and 5 bases from J; bases unmatched to any gene: 3. CDR3 protein: CASSPGLAGDNEQFF. CDR3 nucleotide sequence: TGCGCCAGCAGCCCCGGACTAGCGGGAGACAATGAGCAGTTCTTC. Using reference TRBV5-1 and TRBJ2-1 for the parts outside the CDR3, the full variable domain is KAGVTQTPRYLIKTRGQQVTLSCSPISGHRSVSWYQQTPGQGLQFLFEYFSETQRNKGNFPGRFSGRQFSNSRSEMNVSTLELGDSALYLCASSPGLAGDNEQFFGPGTRLTVL.

The chain carries TRBV2 and TRBJ1-1, with a weak D call TRBD1 (6 bases). The V gene's germline CDR1 is SNHLY and CDR2 FYNNEI. The CDR3 loop spans 14 amino acids. The V gene lost 6 bases and the J gene lost 4 bases, with 15 bases spanning the gap. The CDR3 DNA follows: TGTGCCAGCAGCCAACAGGGAGTCTCCACTGAAGCTTTCTTT. Encoded protein: CASSQQGVSTEAFF.

In its sample, this clonotype was seen once. A read error may produce the germline difference seen at one junction end. The chain combines TRBV5-6 with TRBJ1-5; a weak D match, TRBD1 (5 bases). Germline V gives CDR1 SGHDT, CDR2 YYEEEE. The length of the CDR3 is 15 residues. CDR3 nucleotide sequence: TGTGCCACCAGCATAAGACAGTTTTTCAATCAGCCCCAGCATTTT. As protein: CATSIRQFFNQPQHF.

This CDR3 reads CASSFIPGQTYEQYF. CDR3 DNA: TGTGCCAGCAGTTTCATTCCGGGACAGACCTACGAGCAGTACTTC. The V and J genes are TRBV27 and TRBJ2-7; TRBD1 matches at 7 bases. V gave up 3 bases and J gave up 2 bases; unmatched junction bases: 7. Germline V lookup: CDR1 MNHEY, CDR2 SMNVEV (reference sequence). The CDR3 length is 15 residues.

CDR3 DNA sequence: TGCAGCGTTGACCTCGACGGGTCCCTAGGCGAGCAGTACTTC. This gives the protein CSVDLDGSLGEQYF. V and J are TRBV29-1 and TRBJ2-7; the D is unclear. V gave up 3 bases and J gave up 6 bases, with 18 bases separating them. Per germline, CDR1 SQVTM and CDR2 ANQGSEA. The CDR3 has 14 amino acids.

This chain links TRBV7-2 with TRBJ2-1; 11 bases are shared with TRBD2. With 5 bases clipped from V and 6 bases from J, the junction kept 12 bases outside the gene matches. This CDR3 has 17 amino acids. The germline gives CDR1 SGHTA, CDR2 FQGNSA. This chain's CDR3 is CASSRSGRAQKGNEQFF. In DNA, the CDR3 is TGTGCCAGCAGCCGTAGCGGGAGGGCCCAGAAGGGCAATGAGCAGTTCTTC.

This clonotype has just a few counts. The chain couples TRBV20-1 to TRBJ2-7; 9 bases align to TRBD1. V trimming: 1 base; J trimming: 2 bases; junction bases outside the gene matches: 6. Germline CDR1 reads DFQATT; CDR2 reads SNEGSKA (reference sequence). The CDR3 covers 15 residues. CDR3 nucleotides: TGCAGTGCTAGAGCTCTCGGACAGGGGCCCTACGAGCAGTACTTC. As protein: CSARALGQGPYEQYF.

This clonotype was found a few times. The CDR3 is CASSFGSPLHF. In DNA form, the CDR3 reads TGTGCCAGCAGTTTTGGATCACCCCTCCACTTT. The chain couples TRBV12-3 or TRBV12-4 to TRBJ1-6; no clear D gene. V shed 3 bases and J shed 10 bases, with 4 bases lying between them. The CDR3 is 11 amino acids.

A few counts support this clonotype. This chain uses TRBV21-1 with TRBJ1-1. TRBV21-1 is annotated as a pseudogene. The CDR3 loop spans 14 amino acids. CDR3 amino acids: CASSKAGRNTEAFF. The CDR3, as DNA: TGTGCCAGCAGCAAAGCGGGTCGGAACACTGAAGCTTTCTTT.

This clonotype was counted between two and nine times. The rearrangement uses TRBV10-3 and TRBJ2-1; 11 bases are shared with TRBD2. Germline CDR1 and CDR2: ENHRY and SYGVKD. The length of the CDR3 is 17 residues. V lost 4 bases, J lost 1 base, and 6 bases stayed unmatched. The CDR3 DNA sequence: TGTGCCATCAGTGCCTGGACTAGCGGGCTTTCCTACAATGAGCAGTTCTTC. It yields the protein CAISAWTSGLSYNEQFF.

This clonotype appeared a few times. The gene calls are TRBV20-1 and TRBJ2-1; TRBD1 aligns across 7 bases. The CDR3 runs 14 residues. V lost 3 bases and J lost 12; bases outside the gene matches: 14. In germline, CDR1 is DFQATT, CDR2 SNEGSKA (reference sequence). The DNA of the CDR3 is TGCAGTGCTAGGGGCCGACAGGGACCTCCCTGGCAGTTCTTC. This encodes CSARGRQGPPWQFF.

The CDR3 loop is CSPSGASSYNEQFF. The CDR3 nucleotides are TGCAGTCCCAGCGGGGCTAGCTCCTACAATGAGCAGTTCTTC. The chain has TRBV20-1 and TRBJ2-1; 7 bases map to TRBD2. Trimming cost V 8 bases and J 0 bases; bases outside gene matches: 7. Germline CDR1 and CDR2: DFQATT and SNEGSKA (reference sequence). CDR3 length equals 14 residues.

This clonotype was counted ten times or more. The gene calls are TRBV29-1 and TRBJ2-1; TRBD1 is a possible D gene (6 bases). The V end was cut by 4 bases, the J end by 1 base, with 11 bases between. Germline V CDR1 and CDR2: SQVTM, ANQGSEA. This CDR3 contains 14 residues. The chain's CDR3 is CSVAPGASYNEQFF. DNA for the CDR3: TGCAGCGTTGCTCCAGGGGCGTCCTACAATGAGCAGTTCTTC.

The genes are TRBV7-3 and TRBJ1-2; D is perhaps TRBD1 (6 bases). The germline gives CDR1 SGHTA, CDR2 FQGTGA. V was pared by 3 bases and J by 2 bases, with 13 bases between. The CDR3 is 15 amino acids. The CDR3 loop is CASSFSSGDNYGYTF. Here the CDR3 DNA reads TGTGCCAGCAGCTTTAGCTCAGGGGACAACTATGGCTACACCTTC. The full variable domain, its missing parts supplied by reference TRBV7-3 and TRBJ1-2, is GAGVSQTPSNKVTEKGKYVELRCDPISGHTALYWYRQSLGQGPEFLIYFQGTGAADDSGLPNDRFFAVRPEGSVSTLKIQRTERGDSAVYLCASSFSSGDNYGYTFGSGTRLTVV.

This clonotype was picked up many times. The rearrangement joins TRBV12-3 or TRBV12-4 to TRBJ2-1; possibly TRBD1 or TRBD2 for D (5 bases each). The CDR3 sequence is 16 residues long. Trimming took off 8 bases at V and 7 bases at J, with 24 bases between the two ends. Here the CDR3 reads CASGDPGRLNWNEQFF. The CDR3, as DNA: TGTGCCAGCGGGGACCCTGGACGGTTAAATTGGAATGAGCAGTTCTTC.

This clonotype turned up a few times. The chain links TRBV20-1 to TRBJ2-5, with 9 nucleotides matching TRBD2. This CDR3 has 14 amino acids. The V and J ends lost 3 bases and 5 bases, in that order; junction bases with no gene match: 7. The germline V gene has CDR1 DFQATT and CDR2 SNEGSKA (reference sequence). The CDR3: CSARVAGGPETQYF. In nucleotides, the CDR3 is TGCAGTGCTAGGGTCGCGGGAGGGCCGGAGACCCAGTACTTC.

This sequence joins TRBV12-3 or TRBV12-4 and TRBJ2-1, with 9 bases matching TRBD1. The CDR3 sequence is 15 residues long. The V and J ends lost 6 bases and 8 bases, in that order; junction bases with no gene match: 11. CDR3 in amino acids: CASSSPGTGWDEQFF. Written as DNA, the CDR3 is TGTGCCAGCAGCTCCCCCGGGACAGGGTGGGATGAGCAGTTCTTC.

The table lists this clonotype with a few counts. The chain carries TRBV7-3 and TRBJ2-2; D may be TRBD2 (6 bases). This CDR3 is built from 16 residues. The V end lost 0 bases, the J end lost 3 bases, and 11 bases lay between the germline ends. In germline, CDR1 is SGHTA, CDR2 FQGTGA. CDR3 in DNA: TGTGCCAGCAGCTTAACCCCGGGACTTTACACCGGGGAGCTGTTTTTT. Protein sequence: CASSLTPGLYTGELFF.

This clonotype was detected a few times. This chain links TRBV7-3 with TRBJ2-3, with D unresolved. Germline-derived CDR1 and CDR2 are SGHTA and FQGTGA. The CDR3 has 13 amino acids. The V and J ends lost 1 base and 5 bases respectively, with 7 bases between them. The CDR3 DNA reads TGTGCCAGCAGCTTAAGTCCGGGAGATACGCAGTATTTT. Translated, it gives CASSLSPGDTQYF. Full variable domain (remainder filled in from reference TRBV7-3 and TRBJ2-3): GAGVSQTPSNKVTEKGKYVELRCDPISGHTALYWYRQSLGQGPEFLIYFQGTGAADDSGLPNDRFFAVRPEGSVSTLKIQRTERGDSAVYLCASSLSPGDTQYFGPGTRLTVL.

The chain is built from TRBV20-1 and TRBJ1-1; no definite D call. In germline, CDR1 is DFQATT, CDR2 SNEGSKA (reference sequence). V was trimmed by 0 bases and J by 1 base, leaving 12 bases between them. The CDR3 runs to 15 residues. The CDR3 DNA follows: TGCAGTGCTAGAGATCAGAAGAGGCAGAACACTGAAGCTTTCTTT. Translating it yields CSARDQKRQNTEAFF.

This clonotype was counted only a few times. The chain combines TRBV5-1 with TRBJ2-4; weak D call: TRBD2 (5 bases). CDR1 SGHRS and CDR2 YFSETQ come from the germline V gene. V gave up 0 bases and J gave up 0 bases, with 19 bases separating them. The CDR3 length is 19 residues. This chain's CDR3 is CASSLEAATRVGAKNIQYF. CDR3 nucleotide sequence: TGCGCCAGCAGCTTGGAAGCGGCGACACGGGTTGGAGCCAAAAACATTCAGTACTTC. Full variable domain (rest looked up from reference TRBV5-1 and TRBJ2-4): KAGVTQTPRYLIKTRGQQVTLSCSPISGHRSVSWYQQTPGQGLQFLFEYFSETQRNKGNFPGRFSGRQFSNSRSEMNVSTLELGDSALYLCASSLEAATRVGAKNIQYFGAGTRLSVL.

CDR3 DNA: TGTGCCAGCAGGGTCCCTGAAAGAAATGAGCAGTTCTTC. Translated, it gives CASRVPERNEQFF. This chain connects TRBV25-1 to TRBJ2-1; no clear D gene. The CDR3 covers 13 residues. The germline CDR1 and CDR2 sequences are MGHDK and SYGVNS. V was shortened by 6 bases and J by 7 bases, with 13 bases between the two germline ends.

This clonotype has only a few counts. The chain links TRBV6-5 to TRBJ2-1; the D gene is possibly TRBD2 (5 bases). The CDR3 has 16 residues. The germline V gene encodes CDR1 MNHEY and CDR2 SVGAGI. The germline V and J ends were trimmed by 8 bases and 0 bases, with 17 bases remaining between them. As DNA, the CDR3 is TGTGCCAGCTTCCCGGGGTTGGGCCCCTCCTACAATGAGCAGTTCTTC. This gives the protein CASFPGLGPSYNEQFF.